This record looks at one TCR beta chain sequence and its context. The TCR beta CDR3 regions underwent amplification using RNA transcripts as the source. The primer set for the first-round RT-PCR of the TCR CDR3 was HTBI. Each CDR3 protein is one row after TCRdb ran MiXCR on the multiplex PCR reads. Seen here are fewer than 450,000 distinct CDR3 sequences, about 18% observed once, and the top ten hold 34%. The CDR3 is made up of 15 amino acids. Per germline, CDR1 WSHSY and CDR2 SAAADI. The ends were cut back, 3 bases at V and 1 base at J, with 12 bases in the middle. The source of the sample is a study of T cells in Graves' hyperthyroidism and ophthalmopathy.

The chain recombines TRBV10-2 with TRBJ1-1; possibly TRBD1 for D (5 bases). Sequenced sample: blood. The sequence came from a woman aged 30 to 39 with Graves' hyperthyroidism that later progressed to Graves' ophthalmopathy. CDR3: CASSELEGKNTEAFF. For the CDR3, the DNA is TGCGCCAGCAGTGAACTTGAGGGGAAGAACACTGAAGCTTTCTTT.